This is a list of T cell receptor beta chains from one sample in a study of identical twins. Each CDR3 protein is one row after TCRdb ran MiXCR on the 5' RACE reads. This sample has over 600,000 distinct CDR3 sequences, with 21% found just once. The same sample was also studied in work on T cells expressing NK-cell markers.

Sequencing used PBMCs. The source of these receptors is a woman younger than 30 in good health. Each CDR3 is given without its conserved first and last residue. A D gene is named only where the DNA matches it firmly. Clone size appears in some rows only: once, few, many, or a class for an expanded clone.

v_gene,d_gene,j_gene,abundance,CDR3aa
TRBV11-2,TRBD1,TRBJ2-1,few,ASSFTGAIPFGNEQF
TRBV7-2,TRBD1,TRBJ2-7,-,ASSLERQGKY
TRBV12-3/TRBV12-4,-,TRBJ2-3,-,ASSWGRGTDTQY
TRBV6-2/TRBV6-3,TRBD2,TRBJ2-3,many,ASSLRGLAPRDTQY
TRBV12-3/TRBV12-4,-,TRBJ1-2,few,ASSFGYPISDYT
TRBV5-1,-,TRBJ2-2,few,ASTYVGLNTGELF
TRBV20-1,TRBD2,TRBJ2-7,few,SARETSSGSTNEQY
TRBV6-2/TRBV6-3,TRBD1,TRBJ2-4,many,ASSSPGQLNIQY
TRBV7-8,TRBD2,TRBJ2-1,-,ASSQPGGTYNEQF
TRBV5-1,-,TRBJ2-1,few,ASSLWSGTYNEQF
TRBV6-1,TRBD2,TRBJ2-1,few,ASRTREASDNEQF
TRBV3-1,-,TRBJ1-3,few,ASSYVGEAPRNTIY
TRBV9,-,TRBJ2-1,-,ASSGERGLRYNEQF
TRBV20-1,-,TRBJ2-3,-,SARGRQSTDTQY
TRBV9,TRBD2,TRBJ2-7,-,ASSGDPSGSSYEQY
TRBV5-1,-,TRBJ2-3,few,ASSRDGTDTQY
TRBV3-1,-,TRBJ1-1,-,ASRPRHGNTEAF
TRBV9,-,TRBJ2-4,-,ASSVWEVGNIQY
TRBV4-3,-,TRBJ1-6,few,ASSQVEAYPLH
TRBV7-9,TRBD1,TRBJ2-2,few,ASSFRDRGLSGELF
TRBV27,-,TRBJ2-3,few,ASRSSPTDTQY
TRBV7-9,-,TRBJ1-1,few,ASLTKRDTEAF
TRBV7-2,-,TRBJ1-1,many,ASSLRETEAF
TRBV20-1,-,TRBJ2-1,-,SARARHYNEQF
TRBV6-5,TRBD1,TRBJ1-6,few,ASSWTGGDSPLH
TRBV20-1,TRBD2,TRBJ2-1,-,SARGPGLAGGNNEQF
TRBV20-1,-,TRBJ2-3,few,SALPSTGTSTDTQY
TRBV29-1,-,TRBJ2-6,-,SVVVSSWSGANVLT
TRBV29-1,TRBD2,TRBJ2-7,many,SVVASGSYEQY
TRBV19,-,TRBJ2-5,few,ASRSGTDSFQETQY
TRBV18,TRBD2,TRBJ2-1,-,ASSPSQTGLAGLGEQF
TRBV12-3/TRBV12-4,-,TRBJ2-5,once,ASSLVYGETQY
TRBV4-3,-,TRBJ2-3,few,ASSQGTSPSAQY
TRBV6-2/TRBV6-3,TRBD2,TRBJ2-1,-,ASSIQTSGLYNEQF
TRBV20-1,TRBD2,TRBJ2-7,-,SAGLSGRLVEQY
TRBV5-1,TRBD2,TRBJ2-1,many,ASSVIPSGEYNEQF
TRBV5-1,-,TRBJ2-6,few,ATRDPQGGANVLT
TRBV28,-,TRBJ2-1,-,AIVWGNEQF
TRBV10-3,-,TRBJ2-7,few,AIRGTFGVSYEQY
TRBV20-1,-,TRBJ2-3,few,SAHFVDTQY
TRBV5-1,-,TRBJ2-7,few,ASSRGSVGVYEQY
TRBV4-3,-,TRBJ2-1,-,ASSHSQSGGDEQF
TRBV20-1,-,TRBJ2-2,-,SARRSANTGELF
TRBV6-2/TRBV6-3,-,TRBJ2-1,-,ASSPRGASSYNEQF
TRBV7-9,-,TRBJ2-3,many,ASSFASATVGTDTQY
TRBV12-3/TRBV12-4,-,TRBJ1-1,many,ASSFPRAEAF
TRBV7-9,TRBD1,TRBJ1-6,-,ASSAGQGNSPLH
TRBV5-8,-,TRBJ2-1,-,ASNSWGQYEQF
TRBV20-1,-,TRBJ2-1,few,SARGSGEQF
TRBV10-3,-,TRBJ2-3,few,ATTSWPDTQY
TRBV20-1,TRBD2,TRBJ2-1,few,SAYPITSGSSEQF
TRBV20-1,-,TRBJ2-7,many,SARDEYEQY
TRBV5-1,-,TRBJ2-1,-,ASSGSLEQF
TRBV27,-,TRBJ2-1,few,ASSSRIRNEQF
TRBV10-3,-,TRBJ2-1,few,AISDWTSNEQF